This T cell receptor beta chain was sequenced during a study of T cells in Graves' hyperthyroidism and ophthalmopathy. Across the whole study: Peripheral blood was drawn at first diagnosis, prior to all treatment.

CDR1 is DFQATT, CDR2 SNEGSKA, per germline (reference sequence). Trimming pared 0 bases from V and 0 bases from J, leaving 15 bases between. The CDR3 loop spans 16 amino acids. RNA transcripts served as the template for amplifying TCR beta CDR3 regions. HTBI primers were employed in a first-round RT-PCR of the TCR CDR3. TCRdb itself ran the multiplex PCR reads through MiXCR, one entry per CDR3 protein. The table includes about 360,000 distinct CDR3 sequences, roughly 13% detected once. Clinical symptoms, serum thyroxine, TRAb, thyroid ultrasound and orbital computed tomography established diagnosis. The V gene is TRBV20-1, the J gene TRBJ2-7; the D gene is possibly TRBD2 (5 bases). Sample: blood. The clonotype originates from a woman younger than 35 with Graves' hyperthyroidism. In DNA, the CDR3 is TGCAGTGCTAGAGATCTGCAACGGGAAGCCTCCTACGAGCAGTACTTC. Amino acids: CSARDLQREASYEQYF.